This is a list of T cell receptor beta chains from one sample in a study of cytomegalovirus exposure and HLA in healthy donors. The table came from immunoSEQ multiplex PCR; TCRdb's copy has only in-frame clones and leaves some out. The sample shows hundreds of thousands of clones, 75% to 80% of them seen only once. Sequenced: PBMCs. The receptor source for this set is a male donor in good health and CMV-seronegative. Each CDR3 is given with its conserved first and last residue. The D gene is left open where the match is weak.

v_gene	d_gene	j_gene	CDR3aa	CDR3nt
TRBV7-2	NA	TRBJ1-5	CASSLDRDQPQHF	TGTGCCAGCAGCTTAGACAGGGATCAGCCCCAGCATTTT
TRBV27	TRBD1	TRBJ2-3	CASSPRQGSTDTQYF	TGTGCCAGCAGCCCTAGACAGGGTAGCACAGATACGCAGTATTTT
TRBV27	TRBD1	TRBJ2-1	CASSFLSTGVVSEQFF	TGTGCCAGCAGTTTCCTTTCGACAGGGGTGGTTAGTGAGCAGTTCTTC
TRBV27	NA	TRBJ2-7	CASSFAGSAYEQYF	TGTGCCAGCAGTTTTGCGGGAAGCGCCTACGAGCAGTACTTC
TRBV7-3	TRBD2	TRBJ2-1	CASSLTGTSGAEQFF	TGTGCCAGCAGCTTGACCGGGACTAGCGGGGCAGAGCAGTTCTTC
TRBV6-1	TRBD2	TRBJ2-1	CASSHSGGAREQFF	TGTGCCAGCAGTCATAGCGGGGGGGCGAGAGAGCAGTTCTTC
TRBV6-5	NA	TRBJ1-1	CASSTGTEAFF	TGTGCCAGCAGTACAGGGACTGAAGCTTTCTTT
TRBV2	NA	TRBJ1-4	CASTRGATNEKLFF	TGTGCCAGCACTAGGGGTGCAACTAATGAAAAACTGTTTTTT
TRBV7-3	NA	TRBJ1-6	CASSSTGLGSPLHF	TGTGCCAGCAGCTCTACAGGGTTGGGGTCACCCCTCCACTTT
TRBV30	NA	TRBJ2-1	CAWSVRKGADEQFF	TGTGCCTGGAGTGTACGAAAAGGGGCGGATGAGCAGTTCTTC